The rows below give T cell receptor beta chains drawn from one sample of a study of blood T cell repertoires in COVID-19. Using immunoSEQ multiplex PCR, the repertoire was profiled, and TCRdb retains in-frame clones only, with some absent. Of roughly 410,000 clones in the sample, around 89% are singletons; the top ten hold roughly 1.5%. The sequencing input was peripheral blood. These receptors were taken from a woman in her forties with COVID-19, enrolled during active disease. Each CDR3 is given with its conserved first and last residue. D genes are given only for firm matches.

TRBD2 | TRBV4-3 | CASSQVIGLAVYNEQFF
. | TRBV14 | CASSQASRYQETQYF
TRBD2 | TRBV4-1 | CASSQDFGGGRAFAGELFF
. | TRBV5-6 | CASSRTVYGYTF
. | TRBV21-1 | CASSTYPRQQNTEAFF
TRBD2 | TRBV29-1 | CSVLKAGVGTGELFF
. | TRBV4-3 | CASSQDWGGTTEAFF
TRBD1 | TRBV5-1 | CASSLGQGADKQYF
. | TRBV29-1 | CSVTESTDTQYF
TRBD1 | TRBV12-3/TRBV12-4 | CASSYRGGGTQYF
TRBD1 | TRBV7-9 | CASSPRDRGQDNEQFF
TRBD2 | TRBV6-4 | CASSDSRGGTGELFF
TRBD1 | TRBV28 | CASSRQGFRDSNQPQHF
TRBD2 | TRBV13 | CASSFSGVSTDTQYF
. | TRBV30 | CAWSTTPGYEQYF
TRBD2 | TRBV7-9 | CASSFGLAGVSETQYF
TRBD2 | TRBV2 | CASRSRSGGTDTQYF
. | TRBV19 | CASRERSLEGYEQYF